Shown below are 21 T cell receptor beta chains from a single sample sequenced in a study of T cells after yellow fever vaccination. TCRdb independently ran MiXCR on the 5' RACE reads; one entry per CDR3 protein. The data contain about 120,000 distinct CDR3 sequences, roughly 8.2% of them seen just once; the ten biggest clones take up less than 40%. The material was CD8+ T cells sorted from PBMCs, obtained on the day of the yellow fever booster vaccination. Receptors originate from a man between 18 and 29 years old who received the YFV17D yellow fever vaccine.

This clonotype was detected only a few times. CDR3 nucleotide sequence: TGTGCCAGCAGCCAAGATTGGAAAGCGGGGGGGCCTTCAGAGACCCAGTACTTC. Protein sequence: CASSQDWKAGGPSETQYF. The V gene is TRBV3-1, the J gene TRBJ2-5; 10 positions agree with TRBD2. Germline assignment: CDR1 LGHDT and CDR2 YNNKEL (reference sequence). This CDR3 contains 18 residues. J was trimmed by 4 bases and V by 0 bases; bases with no gene match: 11.

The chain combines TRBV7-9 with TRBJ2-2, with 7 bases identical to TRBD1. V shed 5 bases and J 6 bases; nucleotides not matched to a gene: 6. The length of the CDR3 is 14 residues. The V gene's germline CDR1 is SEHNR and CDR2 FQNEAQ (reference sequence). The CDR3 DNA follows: TGTGCCAGCAGCCGATCCACAGGGGCCGGGGAGCTGTTTTTT. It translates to CASSRSTGAGELFF.

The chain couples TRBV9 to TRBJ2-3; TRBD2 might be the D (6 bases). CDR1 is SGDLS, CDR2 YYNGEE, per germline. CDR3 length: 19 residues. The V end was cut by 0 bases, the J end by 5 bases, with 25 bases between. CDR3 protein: CASSVGLIDLGLGGDTQYF. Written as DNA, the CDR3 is TGTGCCAGCAGCGTAGGTTTGATTGACCTCGGACTGGGGGGAGATACGCAGTATTTT.

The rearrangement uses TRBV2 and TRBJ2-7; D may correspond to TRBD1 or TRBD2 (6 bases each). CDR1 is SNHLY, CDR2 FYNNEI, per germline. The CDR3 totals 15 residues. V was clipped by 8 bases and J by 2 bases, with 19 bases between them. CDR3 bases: TGTGCCAGCGATGTCGGAGGGGGGCCCGCCTACGAGCAGTACTTC. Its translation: CASDVGGGPAYEQYF.

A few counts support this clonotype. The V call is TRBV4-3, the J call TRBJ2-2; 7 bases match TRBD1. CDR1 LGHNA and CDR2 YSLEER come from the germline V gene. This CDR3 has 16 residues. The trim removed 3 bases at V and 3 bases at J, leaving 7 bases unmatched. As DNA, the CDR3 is TGCGCCAGCAGCCATGGGACAGCAGTCTACACCGGGGAGCTGTTTTTT. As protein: CASSHGTAVYTGELFF.

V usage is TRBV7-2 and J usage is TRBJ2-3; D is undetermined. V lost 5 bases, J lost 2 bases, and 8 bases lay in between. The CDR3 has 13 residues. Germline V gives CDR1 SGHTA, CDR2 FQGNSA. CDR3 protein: CASSRDITDTQYF. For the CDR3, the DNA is TGTGCCAGCAGCCGCGACATCACAGATACGCAGTATTTT.

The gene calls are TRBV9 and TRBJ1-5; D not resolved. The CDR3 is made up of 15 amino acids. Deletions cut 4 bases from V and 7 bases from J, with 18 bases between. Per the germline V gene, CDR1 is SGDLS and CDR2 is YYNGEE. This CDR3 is CASSPGEGLGQPQHF. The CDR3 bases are TGTGCCAGCAGCCCCGGGGAGGGATTGGGGCAGCCCCAGCATTTT.

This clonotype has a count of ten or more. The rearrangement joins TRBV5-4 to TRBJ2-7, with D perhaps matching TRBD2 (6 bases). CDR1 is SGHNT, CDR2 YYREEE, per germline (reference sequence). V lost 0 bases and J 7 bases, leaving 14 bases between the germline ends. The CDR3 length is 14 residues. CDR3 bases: TGTGCCAGCAGCTTGGGGGTCTCCGCGGGGGAGCAGTACTTC. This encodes CASSLGVSAGEQYF.

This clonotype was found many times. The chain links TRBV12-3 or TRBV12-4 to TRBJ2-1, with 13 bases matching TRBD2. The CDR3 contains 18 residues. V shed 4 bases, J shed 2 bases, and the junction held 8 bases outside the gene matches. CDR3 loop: CASSSPSTSGGAYNEQFF. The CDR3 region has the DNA TGTGCCAGCAGTTCGCCCTCCACTAGCGGGGGGGCCTACAATGAGCAGTTCTTC.

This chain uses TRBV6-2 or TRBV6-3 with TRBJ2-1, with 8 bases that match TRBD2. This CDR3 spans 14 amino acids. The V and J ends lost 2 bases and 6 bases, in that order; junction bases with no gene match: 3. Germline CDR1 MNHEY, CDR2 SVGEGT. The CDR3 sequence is CASSYQTSVNEQFF. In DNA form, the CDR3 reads TGTGCCAGCAGTTACCAGACTAGCGTCAATGAGCAGTTCTTC.

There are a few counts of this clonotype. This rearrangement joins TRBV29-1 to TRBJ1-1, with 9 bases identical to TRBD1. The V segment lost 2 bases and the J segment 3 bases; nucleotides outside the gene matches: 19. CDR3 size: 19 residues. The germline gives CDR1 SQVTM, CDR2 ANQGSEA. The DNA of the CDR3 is TGCAGCGTTGAACCCCGGGACAGGGAACCGAGGCTATGGGACACTGAAGCTTTCTTT. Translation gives CSVEPRDREPRLWDTEAFF.

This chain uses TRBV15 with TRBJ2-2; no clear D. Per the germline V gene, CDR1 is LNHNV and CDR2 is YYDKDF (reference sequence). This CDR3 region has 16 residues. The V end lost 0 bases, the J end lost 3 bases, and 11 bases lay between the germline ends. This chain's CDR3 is CATSREDLNYTGELFF. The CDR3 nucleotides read TGTGCCACCAGCAGAGAGGATCTAAATTACACCGGGGAGCTGTTTTTT.

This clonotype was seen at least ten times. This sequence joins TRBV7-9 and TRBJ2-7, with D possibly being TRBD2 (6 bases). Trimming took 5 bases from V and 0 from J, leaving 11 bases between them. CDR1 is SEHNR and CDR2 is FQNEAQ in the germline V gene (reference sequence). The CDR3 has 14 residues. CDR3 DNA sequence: TGTGCCAGCAGCCCATGGGGAGGCTCCTACGAGCAGTACTTC. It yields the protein CASSPWGGSYEQYF.

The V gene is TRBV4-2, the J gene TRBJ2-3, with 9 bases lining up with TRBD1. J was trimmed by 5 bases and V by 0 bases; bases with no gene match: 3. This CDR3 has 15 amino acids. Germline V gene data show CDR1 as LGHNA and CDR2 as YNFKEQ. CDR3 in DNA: TGTGCCAGCAGCCAAGAGGGACAGGGTGTAGATACGCAGTATTTT. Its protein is CASSQEGQGVDTQYF.

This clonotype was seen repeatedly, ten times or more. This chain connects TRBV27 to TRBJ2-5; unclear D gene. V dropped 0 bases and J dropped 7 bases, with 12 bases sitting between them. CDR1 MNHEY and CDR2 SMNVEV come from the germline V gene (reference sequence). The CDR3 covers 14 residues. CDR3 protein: CASSLSTTSGTQYF. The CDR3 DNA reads TGTGCCAGCAGTTTATCGACCACGTCGGGGACCCAGTACTTC.

The CDR3 DNA reads TGCAGCGTTCGGACAGGGGGCTACGAGCAGTACGTC. This gives the protein CSVRTGGYEQYV. The chain is built from TRBV29-1 and TRBJ2-7; 10 bases fit TRBD1. This CDR3 has 12 residues. Germline CDR1 reads SQVTM; CDR2 reads ANQGSEA. V was clipped by 5 bases and J by 3 bases; unmatched bases: 1.

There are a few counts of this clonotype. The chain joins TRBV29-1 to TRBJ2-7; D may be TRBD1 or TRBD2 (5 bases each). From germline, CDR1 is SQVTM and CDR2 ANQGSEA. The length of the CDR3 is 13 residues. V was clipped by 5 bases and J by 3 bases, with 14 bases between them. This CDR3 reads CSVLGMDIYEQYF. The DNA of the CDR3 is TGCAGCGTTCTCGGGATGGACATCTACGAGCAGTACTTC.

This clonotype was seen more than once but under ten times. Here the CDR3 reads CASSPQGGFAETQYF. The CDR3 region has the DNA TGTGCCAGCAGTCCTCAAGGAGGGTTTGCTGAGACCCAGTACTTC. The V and J genes are TRBV6-6 and TRBJ2-5, with a weak D call TRBD2 (6 bases). The germline V and J ends were trimmed by 5 bases and 5 bases, with 18 bases remaining between them. The CDR3 has 15 amino acids. In germline, CDR1 is MNHNY, CDR2 SVGAGI (reference sequence).

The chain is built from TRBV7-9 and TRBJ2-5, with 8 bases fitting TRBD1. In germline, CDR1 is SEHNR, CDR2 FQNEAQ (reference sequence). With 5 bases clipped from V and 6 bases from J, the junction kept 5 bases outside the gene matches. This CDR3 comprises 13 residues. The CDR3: CASSPRQGKTQYF. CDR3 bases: TGTGCCAGCAGCCCCCGACAGGGGAAGACCCAGTACTTC.

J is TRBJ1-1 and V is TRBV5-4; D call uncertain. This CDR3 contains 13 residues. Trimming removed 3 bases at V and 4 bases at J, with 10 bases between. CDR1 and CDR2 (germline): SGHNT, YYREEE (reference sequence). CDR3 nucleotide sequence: TGTGCCAGCAGCTACTTGGATGGCACTGAAGCTTTCTTT. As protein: CASSYLDGTEAFF.

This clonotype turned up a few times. The CDR3: CASSHAGGGKTEAFF. Here the CDR3 DNA reads TGTGCCAGCAGCCACGCCGGCGGGGGAAAGACTGAAGCTTTCTTT. V and J are TRBV3-1 and TRBJ1-1, with D possibly matching TRBD1 (5 bases). CDR3 size: 15 residues. V lost 3 bases and J 5 bases, leaving 16 bases between the germline ends. The germline gives CDR1 LGHDT, CDR2 YNNKEL (reference sequence).